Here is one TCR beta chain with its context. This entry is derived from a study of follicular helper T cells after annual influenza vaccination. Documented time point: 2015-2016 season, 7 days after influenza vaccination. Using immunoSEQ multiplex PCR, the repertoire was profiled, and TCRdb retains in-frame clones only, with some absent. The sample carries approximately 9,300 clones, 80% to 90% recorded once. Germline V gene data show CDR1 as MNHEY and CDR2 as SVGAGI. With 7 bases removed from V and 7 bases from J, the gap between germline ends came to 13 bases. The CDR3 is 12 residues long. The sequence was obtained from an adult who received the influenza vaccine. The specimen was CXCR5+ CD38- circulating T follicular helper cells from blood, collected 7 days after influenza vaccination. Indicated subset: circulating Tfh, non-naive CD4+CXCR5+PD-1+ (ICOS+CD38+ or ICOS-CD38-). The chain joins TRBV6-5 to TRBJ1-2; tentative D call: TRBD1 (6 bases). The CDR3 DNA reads TGTGCCAGCAACCTTGGGGGCGTTGGCTACACCTTC. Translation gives CASNLGGVGYTF.